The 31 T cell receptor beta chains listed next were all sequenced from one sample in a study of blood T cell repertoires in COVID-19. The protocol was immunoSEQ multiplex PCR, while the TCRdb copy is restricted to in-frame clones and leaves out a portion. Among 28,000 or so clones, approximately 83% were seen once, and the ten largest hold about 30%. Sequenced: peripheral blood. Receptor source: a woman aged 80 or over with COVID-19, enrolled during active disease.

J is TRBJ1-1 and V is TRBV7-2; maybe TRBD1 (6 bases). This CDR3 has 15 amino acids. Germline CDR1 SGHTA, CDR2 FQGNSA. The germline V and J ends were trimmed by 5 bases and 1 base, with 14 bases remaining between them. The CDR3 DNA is TGTGCCAGCAGCCCCCCGGGGACAACGAACACTGAAGCTTTCTTT. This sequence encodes CASSPPGTTNTEAFF.

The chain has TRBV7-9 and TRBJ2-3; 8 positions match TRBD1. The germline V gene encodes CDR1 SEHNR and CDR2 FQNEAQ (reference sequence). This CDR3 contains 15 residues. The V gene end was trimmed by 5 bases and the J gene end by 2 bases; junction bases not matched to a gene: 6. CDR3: CASSADRGTTDTQYF. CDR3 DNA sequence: TGTGCCAGCAGCGCTGACAGGGGAACCACAGATACGCAGTATTTT.

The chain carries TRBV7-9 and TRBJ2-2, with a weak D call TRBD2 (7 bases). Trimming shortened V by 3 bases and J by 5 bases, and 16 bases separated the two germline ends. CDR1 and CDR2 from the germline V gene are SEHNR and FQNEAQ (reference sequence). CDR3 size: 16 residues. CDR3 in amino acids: CASSFDGGLSTGELFF. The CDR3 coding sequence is TGTGCCAGCAGCTTTGACGGGGGGCTATCTACCGGGGAGCTGTTTTTT.

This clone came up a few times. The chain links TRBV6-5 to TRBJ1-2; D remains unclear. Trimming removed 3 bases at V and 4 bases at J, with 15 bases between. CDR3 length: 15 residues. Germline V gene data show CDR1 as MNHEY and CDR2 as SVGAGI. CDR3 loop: CASSYGSRVGYGYTF. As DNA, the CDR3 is TGTGCCAGCAGTTATGGGTCACGGGTTGGCTATGGCTACACCTTC.

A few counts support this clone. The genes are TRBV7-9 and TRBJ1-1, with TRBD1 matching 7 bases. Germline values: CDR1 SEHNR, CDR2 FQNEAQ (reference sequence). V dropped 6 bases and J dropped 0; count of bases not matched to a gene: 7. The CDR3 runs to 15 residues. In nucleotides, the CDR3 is TGTGCCAGCAGGCAAGACAGGGTGGTGAACACTGAAGCTTTCTTT. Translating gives CASRQDRVVNTEAFF.

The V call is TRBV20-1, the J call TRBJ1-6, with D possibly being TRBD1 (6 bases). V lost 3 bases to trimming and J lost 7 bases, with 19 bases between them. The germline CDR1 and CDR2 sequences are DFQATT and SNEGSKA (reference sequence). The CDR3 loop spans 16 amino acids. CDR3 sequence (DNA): TGCAGTGCTAGTGTACAGGGAAGTGTGGGAAATTCACCCCTCCACTTT. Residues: CSASVQGSVGNSPLHF.

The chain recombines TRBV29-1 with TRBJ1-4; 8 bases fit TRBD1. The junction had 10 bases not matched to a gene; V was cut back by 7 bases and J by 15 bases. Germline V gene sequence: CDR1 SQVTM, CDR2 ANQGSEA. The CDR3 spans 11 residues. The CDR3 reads CSAEWTGYMFF. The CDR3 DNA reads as TGCAGCGCCGAGTGGACAGGGTACATGTTTTTT.

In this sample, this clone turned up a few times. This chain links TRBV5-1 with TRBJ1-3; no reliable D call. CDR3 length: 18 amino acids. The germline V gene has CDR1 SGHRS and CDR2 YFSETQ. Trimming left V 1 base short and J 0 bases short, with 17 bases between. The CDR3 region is CASSLWETKFYSGNTIYF. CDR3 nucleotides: TGCGCCAGCAGCTTGTGGGAGACTAAATTTTACTCTGGAAACACCATATATTTT.

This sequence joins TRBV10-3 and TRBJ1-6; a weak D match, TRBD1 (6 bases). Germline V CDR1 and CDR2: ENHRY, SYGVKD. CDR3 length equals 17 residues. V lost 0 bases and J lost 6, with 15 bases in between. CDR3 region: CAISESSGVRGNSPLHF. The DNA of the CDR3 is TGTGCCATCAGTGAGTCCTCAGGGGTGAGGGGTAATTCACCCCTCCACTTT.

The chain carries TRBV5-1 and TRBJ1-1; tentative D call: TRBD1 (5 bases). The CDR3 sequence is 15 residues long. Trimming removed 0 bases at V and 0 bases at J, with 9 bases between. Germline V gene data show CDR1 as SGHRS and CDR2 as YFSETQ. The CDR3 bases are TGCGCCAGCAGCTTGGAGTCGACAGTGAACACTGAAGCTTTCTTT. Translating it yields CASSLESTVNTEAFF.

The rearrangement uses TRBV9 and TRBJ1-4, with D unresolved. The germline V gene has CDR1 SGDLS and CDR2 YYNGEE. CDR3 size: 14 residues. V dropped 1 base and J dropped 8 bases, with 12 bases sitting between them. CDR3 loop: CASSVLPQAEKLFF. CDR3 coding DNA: TGTGCCAGCAGCGTACTCCCTCAGGCCGAAAAACTGTTTTTT.

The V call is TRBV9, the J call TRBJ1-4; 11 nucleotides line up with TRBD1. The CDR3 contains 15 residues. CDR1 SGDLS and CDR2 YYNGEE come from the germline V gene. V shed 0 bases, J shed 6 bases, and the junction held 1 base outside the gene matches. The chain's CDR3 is CASSVGGQGDEKLFF. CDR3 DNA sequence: TGTGCCAGCAGCGTAGGGGGACAGGGGGATGAAAAACTGTTTTTT.

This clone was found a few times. CDR3 nucleotide sequence: TGTGCCAGCAGCCGTATGAAGCCAGGGATTTCGACCTACGAGCAGTACTTC. It encodes CASSRMKPGISTYEQYF. V usage is TRBV5-6 and J usage is TRBJ2-7; TRBD1 might be the D (5 bases). Germline CDR1 is SGHDT and CDR2 is YYEEEE. Trimming removed 4 bases at V and 2 bases at J, with 22 bases between. The CDR3 is 17 residues long.

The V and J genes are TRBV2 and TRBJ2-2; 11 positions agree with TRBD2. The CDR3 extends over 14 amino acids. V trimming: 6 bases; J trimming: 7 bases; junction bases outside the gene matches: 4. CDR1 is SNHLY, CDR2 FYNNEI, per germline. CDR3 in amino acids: CASRGLAAIGELFF. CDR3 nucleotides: TGTGCCAGCAGGGGACTAGCGGCTATCGGGGAGCTGTTTTTT.

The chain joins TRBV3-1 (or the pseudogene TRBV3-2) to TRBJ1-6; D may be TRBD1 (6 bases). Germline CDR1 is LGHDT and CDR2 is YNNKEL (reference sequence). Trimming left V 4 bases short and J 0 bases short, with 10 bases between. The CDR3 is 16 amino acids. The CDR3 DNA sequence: TGTGCCAGCAGCCGGACAGCGAGCTCCTATAATTCACCCCTCCACTTT. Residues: CASSRTASSYNSPLHF.

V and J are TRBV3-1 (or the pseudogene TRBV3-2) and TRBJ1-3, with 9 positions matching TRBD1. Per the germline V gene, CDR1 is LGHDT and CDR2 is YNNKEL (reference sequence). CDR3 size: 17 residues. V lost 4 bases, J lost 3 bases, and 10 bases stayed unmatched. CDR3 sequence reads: CASSLSDRGYSGNTIYF. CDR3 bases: TGTGCCAGCAGCCTCAGCGACAGGGGGTATAGTGGAAACACCATATATTTT.

The CDR3 loop reads CASSASGTGGPYEQYF. CDR3 sequence (DNA): TGTGCCAGCAGCGCGTCCGGGACAGGGGGTCCCTACGAGCAGTACTTC. V and J are TRBV9 and TRBJ2-7, with 11 nucleotides matching TRBD1. The trim removed 3 bases at V and 2 bases at J, leaving 7 bases unmatched. This CDR3 has 16 amino acids. The germline CDR1 and CDR2 sequences are SGDLS and YYNGEE.

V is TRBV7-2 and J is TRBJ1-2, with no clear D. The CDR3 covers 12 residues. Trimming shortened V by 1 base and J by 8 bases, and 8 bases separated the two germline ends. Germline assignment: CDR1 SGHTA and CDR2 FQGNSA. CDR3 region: CASSLGRGGYTF. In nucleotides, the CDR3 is TGTGCCAGCAGCTTAGGACGAGGGGGCTACACCTTC.

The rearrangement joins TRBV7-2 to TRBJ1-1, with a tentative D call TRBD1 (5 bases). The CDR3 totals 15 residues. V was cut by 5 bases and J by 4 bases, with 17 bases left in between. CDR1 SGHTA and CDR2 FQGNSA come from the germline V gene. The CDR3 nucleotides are TGTGCCAGCAGCCCTAGACAGAGTTTGACCACTGAAGCTTTCTTT. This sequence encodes CASSPRQSLTTEAFF.

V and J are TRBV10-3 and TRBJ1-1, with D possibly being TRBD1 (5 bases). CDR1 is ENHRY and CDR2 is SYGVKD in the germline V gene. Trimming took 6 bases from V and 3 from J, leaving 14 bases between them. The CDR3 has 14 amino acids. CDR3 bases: TGTGCCATCAGGGCTCAGGGTGAGTACACTGAAGCTTTCTTT. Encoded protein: CAIRAQGEYTEAFF.

The CDR3 DNA is TGTGCCTGGAGTGTTAGAGAGACTAGCAAAGAGACCCAGTACTTC. It encodes CAWSVRETSKETQYF. The rearrangement uses TRBV30 and TRBJ2-5, with TRBD2 matching over 7 bases. Germline V gives CDR1 GTSNPN, CDR2 SVGIG (reference sequence). Losses at the gene ends were 0 bases for V and 3 bases for J; bases not matched to a gene: 7. The CDR3 runs to 15 residues.

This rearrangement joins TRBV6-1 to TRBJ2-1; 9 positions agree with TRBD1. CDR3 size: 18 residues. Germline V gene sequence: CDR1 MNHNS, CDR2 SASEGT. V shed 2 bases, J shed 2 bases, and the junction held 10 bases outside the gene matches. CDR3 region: CASSESYGGQGTYNEQFF. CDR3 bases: TGTGCCAGCAGTGAATCCTATGGGGGACAGGGAACCTACAATGAGCAGTTCTTC.

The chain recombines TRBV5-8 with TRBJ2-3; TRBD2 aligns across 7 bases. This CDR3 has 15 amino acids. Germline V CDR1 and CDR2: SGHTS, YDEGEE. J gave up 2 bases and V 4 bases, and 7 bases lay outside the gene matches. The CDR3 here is CASSIGLEITDTQYF. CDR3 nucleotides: TGTGCCAGCAGCATAGGACTAGAGATCACAGATACGCAGTATTTT.

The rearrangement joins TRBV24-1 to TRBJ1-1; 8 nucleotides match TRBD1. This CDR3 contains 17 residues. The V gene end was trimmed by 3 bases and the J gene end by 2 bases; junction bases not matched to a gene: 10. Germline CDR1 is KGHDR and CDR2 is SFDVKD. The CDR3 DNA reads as TGTGCCACCAGTGATCCTACAGGGACAGGAATCAACACTGAAGCTTTCTTT. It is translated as CATSDPTGTGINTEAFF.

The chain's CDR3 is CAITEGQGADGYTF. The CDR3 DNA reads as TGTGCCATCACCGAGGGACAGGGGGCGGATGGCTACACCTTC. The genes are TRBV10-3 and TRBJ1-2; TRBD1 agrees at 12 bases. The germline V gene has CDR1 ENHRY and CDR2 SYGVKD. Trimming cost V 7 bases and J 6 bases; bases outside gene matches: 6. This CDR3 is 14 amino acids long.

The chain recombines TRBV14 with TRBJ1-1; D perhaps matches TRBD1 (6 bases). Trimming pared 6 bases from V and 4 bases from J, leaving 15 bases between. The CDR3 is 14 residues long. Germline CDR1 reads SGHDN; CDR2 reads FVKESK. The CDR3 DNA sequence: TGTGCCAGCAGTGAAATGCAGGGGTTCACTGAAGCTTTCTTT. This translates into CASSEMQGFTEAFF.

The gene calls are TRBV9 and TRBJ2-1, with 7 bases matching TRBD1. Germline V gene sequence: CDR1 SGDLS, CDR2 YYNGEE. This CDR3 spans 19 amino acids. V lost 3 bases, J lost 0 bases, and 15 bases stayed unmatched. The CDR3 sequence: CASSAMTGSFRHSYNEQFF. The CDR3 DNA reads TGTGCCAGCAGCGCGATGACAGGGTCCTTCCGTCACTCCTACAATGAGCAGTTCTTC.

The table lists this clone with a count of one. The CDR3 bases are TGCGCCAGCAGCCAAGAGGGTGGGGCGACTGGGGAGCAGTACTTC. Translation: CASSQEGGATGEQYF. The V gene is TRBV4-1, the J gene TRBJ2-7; perhaps TRBD1 as D (5 bases). The CDR3 runs to 15 residues. The ends were cut back, 0 bases at V and 7 bases at J, with 16 bases in the middle. Germline loops: CDR1 MGHRA, CDR2 YSYEKL.

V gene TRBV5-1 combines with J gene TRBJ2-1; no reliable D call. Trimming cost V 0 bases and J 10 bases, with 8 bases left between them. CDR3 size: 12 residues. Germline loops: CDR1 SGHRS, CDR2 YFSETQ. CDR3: CASSLDGQEQFF. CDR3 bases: TGCGCCAGCAGCTTGGATGGCCAAGAGCAGTTCTTC.

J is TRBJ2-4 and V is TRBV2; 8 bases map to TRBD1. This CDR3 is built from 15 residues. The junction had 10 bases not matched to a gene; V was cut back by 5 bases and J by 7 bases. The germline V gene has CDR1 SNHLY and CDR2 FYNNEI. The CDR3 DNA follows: TGTGCCAGCAGTCTCCAGGGGGCTTTGCGGAACATTCAGTACTTC. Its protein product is CASSLQGALRNIQYF. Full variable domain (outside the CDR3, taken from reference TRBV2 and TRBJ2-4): EPEVTQTPSHQVTQMGQEVILRCVPISNHLYFYWYRQILGQKVEFLVSFYNNEISEKSEIFDDQFSVERPDGSNFTLKIRSTKLEDSAMYFCASSLQGALRNIQYFGAGTRLSVL.

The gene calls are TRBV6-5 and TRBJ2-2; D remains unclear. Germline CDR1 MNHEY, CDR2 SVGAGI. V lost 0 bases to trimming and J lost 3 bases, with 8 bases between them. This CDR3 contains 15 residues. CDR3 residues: CASSYSSKHTGELFF. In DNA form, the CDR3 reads TGTGCCAGCAGTTACTCGTCTAAGCACACCGGGGAGCTGTTTTTT.